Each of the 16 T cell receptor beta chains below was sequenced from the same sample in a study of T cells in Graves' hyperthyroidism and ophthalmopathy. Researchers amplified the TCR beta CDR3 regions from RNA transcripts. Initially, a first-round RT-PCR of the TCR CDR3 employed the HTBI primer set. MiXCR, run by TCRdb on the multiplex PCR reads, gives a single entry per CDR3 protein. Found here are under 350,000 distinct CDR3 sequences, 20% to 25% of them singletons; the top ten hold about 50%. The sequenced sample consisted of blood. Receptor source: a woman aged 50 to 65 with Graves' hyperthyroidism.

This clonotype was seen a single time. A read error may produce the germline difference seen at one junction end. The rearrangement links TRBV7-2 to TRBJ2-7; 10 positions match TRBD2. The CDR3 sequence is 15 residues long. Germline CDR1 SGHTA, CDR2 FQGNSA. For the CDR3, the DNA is TGTGCCAGCAGCTTATCTAGCGGGGGCTCCTACGTGCAGTACTTC. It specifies CASSLSSGGSYVQYF.

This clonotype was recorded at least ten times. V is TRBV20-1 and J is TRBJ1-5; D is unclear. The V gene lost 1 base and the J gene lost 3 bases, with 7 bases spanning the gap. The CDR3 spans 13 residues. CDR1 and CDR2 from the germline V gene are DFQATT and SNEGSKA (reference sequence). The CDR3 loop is CSARGRYNQPQHF. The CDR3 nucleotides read TGCAGTGCTAGAGGGAGGTACAATCAGCCCCAGCATTTT.

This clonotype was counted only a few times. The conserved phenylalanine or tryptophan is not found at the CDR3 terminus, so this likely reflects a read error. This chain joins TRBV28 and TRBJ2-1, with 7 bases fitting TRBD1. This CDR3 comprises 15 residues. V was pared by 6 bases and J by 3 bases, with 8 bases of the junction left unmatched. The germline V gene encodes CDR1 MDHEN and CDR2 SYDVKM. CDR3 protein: CASSLGAGGYNEQFI. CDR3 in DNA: TGTGCCAGCAGCCTCGGGGCAGGGGGCTACAATGAGCAGTTCATC.

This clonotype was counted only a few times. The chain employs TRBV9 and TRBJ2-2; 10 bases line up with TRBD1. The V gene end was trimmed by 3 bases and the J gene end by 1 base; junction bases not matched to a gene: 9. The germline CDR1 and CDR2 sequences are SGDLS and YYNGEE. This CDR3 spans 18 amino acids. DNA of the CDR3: TGTGCCAGCAGCGGAGACAGGGGGCTAGCGGGGAACACCGGGGAGCTGTTTTTT. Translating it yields CASSGDRGLAGNTGELFF.

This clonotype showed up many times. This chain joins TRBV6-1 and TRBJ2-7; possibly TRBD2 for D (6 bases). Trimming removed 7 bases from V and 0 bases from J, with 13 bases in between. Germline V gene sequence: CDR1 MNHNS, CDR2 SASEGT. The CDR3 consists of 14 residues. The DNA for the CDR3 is TGTGCCAGCATAAGGGACTCCGTCTCCTACGAGCAGTACTTC. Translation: CASIRDSVSYEQYF.

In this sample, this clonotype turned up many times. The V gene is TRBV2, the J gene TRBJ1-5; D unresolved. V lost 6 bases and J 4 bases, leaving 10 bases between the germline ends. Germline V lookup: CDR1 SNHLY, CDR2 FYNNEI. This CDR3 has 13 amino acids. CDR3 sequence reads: CASSLRINQPQHF. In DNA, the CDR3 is TGTGCCAGCAGCCTCAGGATAAATCAGCCCCAGCATTTT.

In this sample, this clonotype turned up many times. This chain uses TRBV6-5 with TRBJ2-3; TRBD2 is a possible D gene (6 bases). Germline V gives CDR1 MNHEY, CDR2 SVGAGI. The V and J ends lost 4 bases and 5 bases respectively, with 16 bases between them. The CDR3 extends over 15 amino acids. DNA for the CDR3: TGTGCCAGCAGTTCACTAGCCGCCGGTGGAGATACGCAGTATTTT. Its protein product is CASSSLAAGGDTQYF.

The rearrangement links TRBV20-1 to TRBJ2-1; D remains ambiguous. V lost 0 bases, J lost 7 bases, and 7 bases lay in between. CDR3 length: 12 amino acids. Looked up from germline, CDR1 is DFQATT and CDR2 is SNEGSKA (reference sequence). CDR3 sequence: CSARDPWNEQFF. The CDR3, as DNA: TGCAGTGCTAGAGATCCGTGGAATGAGCAGTTCTTC.

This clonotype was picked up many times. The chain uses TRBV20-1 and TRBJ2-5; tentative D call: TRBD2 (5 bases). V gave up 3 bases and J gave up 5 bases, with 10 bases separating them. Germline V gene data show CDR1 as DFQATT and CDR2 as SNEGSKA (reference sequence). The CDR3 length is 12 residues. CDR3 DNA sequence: TGCAGTGCTAGCGGGAAGCGGGAGACCCAGTACTTC. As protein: CSASGKRETQYF.

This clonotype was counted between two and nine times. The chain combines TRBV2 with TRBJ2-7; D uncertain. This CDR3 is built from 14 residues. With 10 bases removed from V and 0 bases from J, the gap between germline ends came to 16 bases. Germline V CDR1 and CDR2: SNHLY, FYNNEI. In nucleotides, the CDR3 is TGTGCCACCAGAAAGGACGGAAGCTCCTACGAGCAGTACTTC. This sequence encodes CATRKDGSSYEQYF.

The CDR3 DNA follows: TGTGCCAGCAGCTTCGGTGCGGGAGAACCGTTCTTC. Its protein is CASSFGAGEPFF. This chain uses TRBV7-9 with TRBJ2-1, with 7 bases aligning to TRBD2. V dropped 3 bases and J dropped 15; count of bases not matched to a gene: 8. In germline, CDR1 is SEHNR, CDR2 FQNEAQ (reference sequence). CDR3 length equals 12 residues. The full variable domain, with the rest looked up from reference TRBV7-9 and TRBJ2-1, is DTGVSQNPRHKITKRGQNVTFRCDPISEHNRLYWYRQTLGQGPEFLTYFQNEAQLEKSRLLSDRFSAERPKGSFSTLEIQRTEQGDSAMYLCASSFGAGEPFFGPGTRLTVL.

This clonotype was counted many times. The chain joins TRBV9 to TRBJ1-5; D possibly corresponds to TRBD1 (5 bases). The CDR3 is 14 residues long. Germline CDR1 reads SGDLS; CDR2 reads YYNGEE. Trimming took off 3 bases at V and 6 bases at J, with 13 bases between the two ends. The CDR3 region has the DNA TGTGCCAGCAGCGCTGGTGTAGGGGTTCAGCCCCAGCATTTT. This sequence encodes CASSAGVGVQPQHF.

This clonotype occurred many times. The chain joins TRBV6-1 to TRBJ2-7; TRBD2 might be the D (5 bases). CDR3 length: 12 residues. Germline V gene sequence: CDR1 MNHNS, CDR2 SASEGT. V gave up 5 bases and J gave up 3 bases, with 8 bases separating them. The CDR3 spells CASSHRDYEQYF. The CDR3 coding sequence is TGTGCCAGCAGTCACCGGGACTACGAGCAGTACTTC.

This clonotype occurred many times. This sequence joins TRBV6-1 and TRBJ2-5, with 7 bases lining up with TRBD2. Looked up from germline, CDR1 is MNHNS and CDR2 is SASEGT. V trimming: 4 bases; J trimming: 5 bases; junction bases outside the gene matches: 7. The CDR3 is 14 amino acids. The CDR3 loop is CASSGGLVRETQYF. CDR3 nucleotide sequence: TGTGCCAGCAGTGGTGGACTAGTCCGGGAGACCCAGTACTTC.

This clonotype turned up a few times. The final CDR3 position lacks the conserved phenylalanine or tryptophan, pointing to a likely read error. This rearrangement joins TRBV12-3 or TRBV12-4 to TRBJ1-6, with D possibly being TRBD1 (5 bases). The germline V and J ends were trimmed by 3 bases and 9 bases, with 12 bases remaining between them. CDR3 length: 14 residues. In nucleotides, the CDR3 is TGTGCCAGCAGTTTGAGGGGTCGTGGTTCACCCCTCCACCTT. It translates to CASSLRGRGSPLHL.

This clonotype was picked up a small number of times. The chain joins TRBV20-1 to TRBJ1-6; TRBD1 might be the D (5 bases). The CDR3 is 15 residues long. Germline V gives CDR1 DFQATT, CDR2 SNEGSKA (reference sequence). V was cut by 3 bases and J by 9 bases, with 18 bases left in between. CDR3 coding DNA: TGCAGTGCTAGCCCCATGACAGAGAGGGTTTCACCCCTCCACTTT. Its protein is CSASPMTERVSPLHF.